These T cell receptor beta chains were read from a single sample in a study of cytomegalovirus exposure and HLA in healthy donors. Sequencing was performed with immunoSEQ multiplex PCR; in TCRdb, only in-frame clones are kept and a portion is missing. This sample has under 150,000 clones; less than 90% occur once, and the top ten carry over 1.5%. The specimen sequenced was PBMCs. Receptor source: a middle-aged man in good health and CMV-seronegative. CDR3s include the opening cysteine and the closing phenylalanine or tryptophan. The order of the fields is V gene, J gene, D gene, CDR3 protein. A D gene is named only where the DNA matches it firmly.

V gene: TRBV11-1; J gene: TRBJ2-5; D gene: TRBD2; CDR3 protein: CASSLRRGLAEETQYF
V gene: TRBV19; J gene: TRBJ1-1; D gene: .; CDR3 protein: CASSIGVENTEAFF
V gene: TRBV5-4; J gene: TRBJ1-2; D gene: TRBD1; CDR3 protein: CASSLGPATGGLNYGYTF
V gene: TRBV18; J gene: TRBJ2-2; D gene: .; CDR3 protein: CASSPRRTENTGELFF
V gene: TRBV7-9; J gene: TRBJ2-7; D gene: TRBD1; CDR3 protein: CSSRQGTTYEQYF
V gene: TRBV5-6; J gene: TRBJ2-4; D gene: .; CDR3 protein: CASSLGSAKNIQYF
V gene: TRBV7-2; J gene: TRBJ2-3; D gene: .; CDR3 protein: CASSLIPSTDTQYF
V gene: TRBV7-6; J gene: TRBJ2-1; D gene: .; CDR3 protein: CASSSEGGVPYNEQFF
V gene: TRBV2; J gene: TRBJ2-7; D gene: TRBD1; CDR3 protein: CASRGTGRNFEQYF
V gene: TRBV4-1; J gene: TRBJ1-1; D gene: .; CDR3 protein: CASSQETGNTEAFF
V gene: TRBV7-6; J gene: TRBJ1-1; D gene: TRBD1; CDR3 protein: CASSAPGQATEAFF
V gene: TRBV12-1; J gene: TRBJ2-2; D gene: .; CDR3 protein: CASSRTSGTVDTGELFF
V gene: TRBV5-6; J gene: TRBJ2-1; D gene: .; CDR3 protein: CASSNGGPLAGEQFF
V gene: TRBV18; J gene: TRBJ1-2; D gene: .; CDR3 protein: CASSTALVADGYTF
V gene: TRBV7-2; J gene: TRBJ2-6; D gene: .; CDR3 protein: CASSLSHSRANVLTF
V gene: TRBV7-3; J gene: TRBJ2-5; D gene: .; CDR3 protein: CASSPGGGWETQYF
V gene: TRBV9; J gene: TRBJ2-2; D gene: TRBD2; CDR3 protein: CASSVGGGTGELFF
V gene: TRBV9; J gene: TRBJ2-3; D gene: .; CDR3 protein: CASTLGGSGPGTDTQYF
V gene: TRBV5-5; J gene: TRBJ1-1; D gene: .; CDR3 protein: CASSLLGGTEAFF
V gene: TRBV9; J gene: TRBJ1-5; D gene: .; CDR3 protein: CASSVQGDQPQHF
V gene: TRBV30; J gene: TRBJ1-3; D gene: .; CDR3 protein: CAWRTASSGNTIYF
V gene: TRBV4-3; J gene: TRBJ2-3; D gene: TRBD2; CDR3 protein: CASSQGLARTDTQYF
V gene: TRBV9; J gene: TRBJ2-7; D gene: TRBD1; CDR3 protein: CASSTGGPPVEQYF
V gene: TRBV29-1; J gene: TRBJ1-2; D gene: .; CDR3 protein: CSVGGSYGYTF
V gene: TRBV9; J gene: TRBJ1-1; D gene: TRBD1; CDR3 protein: CASSAGTGNTEAFF
V gene: TRBV27; J gene: TRBJ2-3; D gene: TRBD1; CDR3 protein: CASSFQGGTDTQYF
V gene: TRBV12-5; J gene: TRBJ1-1; D gene: .; CDR3 protein: CASGLAYEGPTPF
V gene: TRBV19; J gene: TRBJ1-1; D gene: .; CDR3 protein: CASSIRLGRNTEAFF
V gene: TRBV5-4; J gene: TRBJ2-5; D gene: .; CDR3 protein: CASSLGASETQYF
V gene: TRBV7-8; J gene: TRBJ2-3; D gene: .; CDR3 protein: CASSLGPTAPHDTQYF
V gene: TRBV5-1; J gene: TRBJ2-7; D gene: .; CDR3 protein: CASSLEGPLPQYF
V gene: TRBV28; J gene: TRBJ2-1; D gene: TRBD2; CDR3 protein: CASRQAGGETNEQFF
V gene: TRBV7-9; J gene: TRBJ2-2; D gene: TRBD2; CDR3 protein: CSSSPGTSGPGELFF
V gene: TRBV4-3; J gene: TRBJ1-5; D gene: .; CDR3 protein: CASSQDRGNQPQHF
V gene: TRBV7-2; J gene: TRBJ2-1; D gene: TRBD1; CDR3 protein: CASSWGQGNEQFF
V gene: TRBV15; J gene: TRBJ1-2; D gene: TRBD1; CDR3 protein: CATSRGGGLTYGYTF
V gene: TRBV6-1; J gene: TRBJ1-2; D gene: .; CDR3 protein: CASRRNAYGYTF
V gene: TRBV7-9; J gene: .; D gene: TRBD1; CDR3 protein: CASSAWGTGFDEQYF
V gene: TRBV9; J gene: TRBJ1-2; D gene: TRBD1; CDR3 protein: CASSEGAMGRDYYGYTF
V gene: TRBV28; J gene: TRBJ2-2; D gene: TRBD2; CDR3 protein: CASSLQLADTGELFF
V gene: TRBV4-2; J gene: TRBJ1-4; D gene: .; CDR3 protein: CASRLNEKLFF
V gene: TRBV27; J gene: TRBJ1-5; D gene: TRBD1; CDR3 protein: CASRRTGEQPQHF
V gene: TRBV19; J gene: TRBJ1-1; D gene: .; CDR3 protein: CASSIDSVGNTEAFF
V gene: TRBV7-3; J gene: .; D gene: .; CDR3 protein: CASSLTGGYEQYF
V gene: TRBV6-1; J gene: TRBJ2-7; D gene: TRBD1; CDR3 protein: CASSAGTGGFYEQYF
V gene: TRBV19; J gene: TRBJ2-3; D gene: TRBD2; CDR3 protein: CAPGGGLAGAQWVETDTQYF